The entry below describes one T cell receptor beta chain. Its specific antigen is unknown. Per-nucleotide qualities are absent, and no much larger clonotype sits a single base away. This record belongs to a study of OX40 agonist ivuxolimab in advanced cancers. A note on the overall study: The costimulatory receptor OX40 (CD134) was targeted by ivuxolimab, a fully human IgG2 agonistic monoclonal antibody. Intravenous ivuxolimab was administered to patients every 2 weeks at six dose levels: 0.01, 0.1, 0.3, 1.5, 3 and 10 mg/kg. Of the approximately 54 dose-escalation patients, hepatocellular carcinoma was present in around 20, melanoma in around 15, renal cell carcinoma in 9 and head and neck cancer in 9. A male proportion of nearly 85% and a mean age of approximately 61 years, ranging from 23 to 79, were recorded for the dose-escalation cohort. Patients were allowed to have had prior anti-PD-1, anti-PD-L1 or anti-CTLA-4 therapy, and around two fifths of the dose-escalation patients had been treated with checkpoint inhibitors. Partial responses were achieved by three dose-escalation patients, of whom one had hepatocellular carcinoma and two had cutaneous melanoma. The point of sequencing TCRbeta in the periphery was to test whether ivuxolimab changed TCR sequence diversity and drove clonal T-cell expansion. The paper covers the monotherapy dose-escalation part of the phase I ivuxolimab trial, which included N of about 56 patients. Study-level results and caveats: In partial responders in the 0.1-3.0 mg/kg groups, normalized peripheral clonal expansion was found to be among the lowest, especially among CD8+ T cells. Low levels of normalized T-cell clonal expansion were also seen in some patients who did not respond. Which antigens the clonally expanded peripheral T cells were specific for was not determined. At doses of 0.1 to 3.0 mg/kg, clonal expansion of both CD4+ and CD8+ blood T cells was observed from baseline to week 6. After ivuxolimab, CD8+ T cells had more expanded clones than CD4+ T cells on average.

The trial excluded patients who had a history of autoimmune disease or were on systemic immunosuppression. Peripheral blood for TCR sequencing was collected from all dose cohorts at baseline, on cycle 4 day 1, and on cycle 7 day 1. Samples were obtained from an open-label, multicenter, first-in-human phase I dose-escalation trial of ivuxolimab. Adults with locally advanced or metastatic melanoma, renal cell, hepatocellular, or head and neck squamous cell carcinoma were enrolled in the trial. Before TCR sequencing, CD4+ and CD8+ T cells were separately sorted from peripheral blood. The junction carries 9 bases between V and J, which are trimmed by 4 bases and 0 bases respectively. The CDR3 goes from the cysteine to the phenylalanine over 14 residues. Left in the record is the CDR3 DNA by itself, 42 bases read in frame from the first base. CDR1 and CDR2 are drawn from the germline V gene: MDHEN, SYDVKM.

Genomic DNA was extracted from sorted cells for sequencing of the TCRbeta CDR3 region. TCRbeta CDR3 regions were sequenced using the immunoSEQ Assay. In TCRdb, the immuneACCESS table is reduced to in-frame sequences with V and J assigned. These tables do not hold every clone; where another copy was compared, an unresolved V gene accounts for under half, and the others remain unexplained. The sample table records about 73,000 clones; 88% of these occur just once. Less than 0.8% of the sample belongs to the ten largest clones. The chain uses TRBV28 and TRBJ2-5; the D gene is unclear. This receptor was taken from an adult with an advanced solid tumor such as melanoma, head and neck, liver or kidney cancer. Sequences were derived from CD4+ or CD8+ T cells sorted from blood, sampled in a trial of the OX40 agonist ivuxolimab. At the DNA level, the sequence is TGTGCCAGCAGTTCCGGTCAGCACCAAGAGACCCAGTACTTC. Its protein is CASSSGQHQETQYF.